Listed below are T cell receptor beta chains from one sample, sequenced in a study of molecular identifiers for immune sequencing clone quantification. TCRdb fed the PCR reads into MiXCR, producing one record per CDR3 protein. This table has 550,000 to 750,000 distinct CDR3 sequences, just under 20% appearing once. Material for sequencing was naive CD8+ T cells from blood, with Jurkat cell RNA spiked in. These receptors were taken from a human donor in good health. Some libraries in this study had Jurkat cell RNA spiked in. The CDR3 runs from the conserved cysteine through the conserved F or W. A D gene is named only where the DNA matches it firmly. Some rows mark clone size as missing; the rest say once, few, many or name a class of expanded clone.

.	many	TRBV5-6	TRBJ1-1	CASSFSSFMNTEAFF	TGTGCCAGCAGCTTCTCGAGTTTCATGAACACTGAAGCTTTCTTT
.	few	TRBV5-4	TRBJ2-7	CASSRGAFEQYF	TGTGCCAGCAGCAGGGGCGCCTTTGAGCAGTACTTC
.	.	TRBV6-1	TRBJ1-4	CASSPGRVVNEKLFF	TGTGCCAGCAGTCCAGGCAGGGTAGTTAATGAAAAACTGTTCTTT
TRBD1	many	TRBV19	TRBJ1-2	CASSNGQGAFGYTF	TGTGCCAGTAGTAATGGACAGGGAGCTTTTGGCTACACCTTC
.	.	TRBV11-2	TRBJ2-3	CASRGGGGGRDTQYF	TGTGCCAGCAGGGGGGGGGGCGGGGGTAGGGATACGCAGTATTTT
.	many	TRBV29-1	TRBJ2-3	CSVDFEGLDTQYF	TGCAGCGTTGATTTTGAGGGCCTAGATACGCAGTATTTT
.	.	TRBV3-1	TRBJ2-7	CAILSGHGYEQYF	TGTGCCATTCTCTCGGGACACGGCTACGAGCAGTACTTC
.	few	TRBV13	TRBJ2-1	CASSAGPAPYNEQFF	TGTGCCAGCAGCGCCGGACCCGCTCCCTACAATGAGCAGTTCTTC
TRBD1	many	TRBV11-2	TRBJ1-1	CASSLVGQGLSEAFF	TGTGCCAGCAGCTTAGTGGGACAGGGTCTGTCTGAAGCTTTCTTT
TRBD1	.	TRBV19	TRBJ2-7	CASSMGTGASYEQYF	TGTGCCAGTAGTATGGGGACAGGGGCCTCCTACGAGCAGTACTTC
.	many	TRBV29-1	TRBJ1-1	CSVEDDRDTEAFF	TGCAGCGTTGAAGATGACCGGGACACTGAAGCTTTCTTT
TRBD1	few	TRBV5-3	TRBJ1-5	CARSFSLRQGVQPQHF	TGTGCCAGAAGCTTCTCACTAAGACAGGGGGTTCAGCCCCAGCATTTT
TRBD1	.	TRBV12-3/TRBV12-4	TRBJ1-5	CASSFPSKGQNNQPQHF	TGTGCCAGCAGTTTTCCATCTAAGGGACAGAACAATCAGCCCCAGCATTTT
.	.	TRBV6-5	TRBJ1-6	CASSRDRGQAAYSPLHF	TGTGCCAGCAGTCGGGACCGGGGGCAGGCGGCCTATTCACCCCTCCACTTT
.	many	TRBV12-3/TRBV12-4	TRBJ1-2	CASSPHSTYGYTF	TGTGCCAGCAGTCCTCACTCGACATATGGCTACACCTTC
TRBD1	.	TRBV5-6	TRBJ2-2	CASSSGQENTGELFF	TGTGCCAGCAGCTCGGGACAGGAGAACACCGGGGAGCTGTTTTTT
.	many	TRBV7-9	TRBJ2-5	CASSYGGKETQYF	TGTGCCAGCAGCTACGGCGGGAAAGAGACCCAGTACTTC
.	many	TRBV20-1	TRBJ1-6	CSASPAGGYNSPLHF	TGCAGTGCTAGTCCAGCGGGGGGATATAATTCACCCCTCCACTTT
.	many	TRBV2	TRBJ1-2	CASSEMAAYGYTF	TGTGCCAGCAGTGAAATGGCAGCATATGGCTACACCTTC
TRBD2	many	TRBV20-1	TRBJ2-3	CSAESGGTRYATDTQYF	TGCAGTGCTGAGAGCGGGGGGACTAGATACGCCACAGATACGCAGTATTTT
.	many	TRBV9	TRBJ1-6	CASSEGTNSPLHF	TGTGCCAGCAGCGAGGGGACAAATTCACCCCTCCACTTT
.	.	TRBV7-2	TRBJ1-2	CASSFTAEPTKVNYGYTF	TGTGCCAGCAGCTTCACAGCAGAACCTACGAAAGTCAACTATGGCTACACCTTC
.	many	TRBV15	TRBJ2-7	CATSSSGENYEQYF	TGTGCCACCAGCAGCTCAGGGGAAAACTACGAGCAGTACTTC
.	.	TRBV2	TRBJ1-1	CASRQGEAFF	TGTGCCAGCCGCCAGGGTGAAGCTTTCTTT
.	few	TRBV4-1	TRBJ1-6	CASSPSGHYNSPLHF	TGCGCCAGCAGCCCGTCGGGACATTATAATTCACCCCTCCACTTT
.	many	TRBV25-1	TRBJ1-3	CASLSGNTIYF	TGTGCCAGCCTCTCTGGAAACACCATATATTTT
.	many	TRBV6-2/TRBV6-3	TRBJ1-4	CASSGGWGRELFF	TGTGCCAGCAGTGGAGGTTGGGGACGCGAACTGTTTTTT
TRBD2	many	TRBV10-2	TRBJ2-5	CASVAGGAYQETQYF	TGCGCCAGCGTTGCGGGGGGCGCGTACCAAGAGACCCAGTACTTC
.	few	TRBV6-6	TRBJ2-7	CASSYTFAYEQYF	TGTGCCAGCAGTTACACATTCGCCTACGAGCAGTACTTC
.	many	TRBV6-5	TRBJ2-2	CASSYSSLRQGRTGELFF	TGTGCCAGCAGTTACTCATCCTTGCGGCAGGGGAGGACCGGGGAGCTGTTTTTT
.	.	TRBV4-3	TRBJ2-2	CASSQEDTLTGELFF	TGCGCCAGCAGCCAAGAGGACACCTTAACCGGGGAGCTGTTTTTT
.	many	TRBV7-2	TRBJ2-5	CASSSPNGLETQYF	TGTGCCAGCAGCTCCCCGAACGGTCTGGAGACCCAGTACTTC
TRBD2	many	TRBV3-1	TRBJ2-3	CASSSPSGGTDTQYF	TGTGCCAGCAGCTCCCCTAGCGGGGGGACAGATACGCAGTATTTT
.	many	TRBV4-1	TRBJ2-1	CASSQVPPGSSYNEQFF	TGCGCCAGCAGCCAAGTCCCCCCGGGGAGCTCCTACAATGAGCAGTTCTTC
.	.	TRBV9	TRBJ2-2	CASTEWASGSSGELFF	TGTGCCAGCACCGAATGGGCCTCTGGGTCGTCCGGGGAGCTGTTTTTT
TRBD1	.	TRBV11-2	TRBJ1-2	CASSSRQGTYGYTF	TGTGCCAGCAGCTCACGACAGGGAACCTATGGCTACACCTTC
TRBD1	many	TRBV27	TRBJ2-7	CASSDRGIYEQYF	TGTGCCAGCAGCGACAGGGGTATCTACGAGCAGTACTTC
.	many	TRBV6-5	TRBJ2-3	CASSYTRADTDTQYF	TGTGCCAGCAGTTACACCCGGGCAGACACAGATACGCAGTATTTT
TRBD2	few	TRBV6-2/TRBV6-3	TRBJ2-1	CASSYSGGGSNEQFF	TGTGCCAGCAGTTACTCAGGCGGGGGGTCCAATGAGCAGTTCTTC
.	.	TRBV27	TRBJ2-5	CASSLLSGLGKGETQYF	TGTGCCAGCAGTCTCCTCAGCGGTCTCGGGAAGGGTGAGACCCAGTACTTC
.	few	TRBV28	TRBJ2-7	CASSQNFMSYEQYF	TGTGCCAGCAGCCAAAATTTCATGAGTTACGAGCAGTACTTC
TRBD1	once	TRBV14	TRBJ1-4	CASSQTGGREKLSF	TGTGCCAGCAGCCAGACAGGGGGCAGAGAAAAACTGTCTTTT
TRBD1	once	TRBV27	TRBJ2-7	CANSSITGGHSYEQYF	TGTGCCAACAGCTCCATCACAGGGGGTCATTCCTACGAGCAGTACTTC
TRBD1	many	TRBV6-2/TRBV6-3	TRBJ2-6	CASRQDRGLAGANVLTF	TGTGCCAGCAGACAGGACAGGGGGCTAGCTGGGGCCAACGTCCTGACTTTC
.	.	TRBV20-1	TRBJ2-5	CSARVPGTEGETQYF	TGCAGTGCTAGGGTCCCCGGGACTGAGGGGGAGACCCAGTACTTC
.	many	TRBV30	TRBJ2-5	CAWRSLSGTPPGIETQYF	TGTGCCTGGAGATCTTTGTCGGGTACGCCTCCGGGGATCGAGACCCAGTACTTC
.	many	TRBV9	TRBJ2-3	CASKGKGDTQYF	TGTGCCAGCAAGGGGAAGGGAGATACGCAGTATTTT
TRBD1	.	TRBV6-2/TRBV6-3	TRBJ1-1	CASSYRFPGQANTEAFF	TGTGCCAGCAGTTACCGCTTTCCGGGACAGGCGAACACTGAAGCTTTCTTT
.	.	TRBV27	TRBJ2-2	CASGLLSPTNTGELFF	TGTGCCAGCGGTTTATTAAGCCCAACGAACACCGGGGAGCTGTTTTTT
.	many	TRBV4-3	TRBJ2-5	CASSQADTMGTQYF	TGCGCCAGCAGCCAAGCGGACACTATGGGGACCCAGTACTTC
.	many	TRBV25-1	TRBJ1-1	CASSEGLTGMTNTEAFF	TGTGCCAGCAGTGAAGGCCTTACAGGGATGACGAACACTGAAGCTTTCTTT
.	many	TRBV13	TRBJ2-2	CASSFLPSGNTGELFF	TGTGCCAGCAGCTTTTTGCCCTCGGGGAACACCGGGGAGCTGTTTTTT
TRBD2	many	TRBV7-6	TRBJ2-1	CASSQSLASGFFLVNEQFF	TGTGCCAGCAGCCAATCACTTGCTAGCGGGTTTTTTCTAGTCAATGAGCAGTTCTTC
TRBD1	many	TRBV20-1	TRBJ2-7	CSARVQGAWEQYF	TGCAGTGCTAGAGTGCAGGGGGCTTGGGAGCAGTACTTC
.	.	TRBV27	TRBJ1-1	CACNLKPVGGVLEAFF	TGTGCCTGCAATTTAAAGCCCGTGGGAGGGGTTCTGGAAGCTTTCTTT
TRBD1	many	TRBV7-6	TRBJ1-4	CASSLVGTGEKLFF	TGTGCCAGCAGCTTAGTCGGGACAGGTGAAAAACTGTTTTTT
.	many	TRBV15	TRBJ1-3	CATSRENPDGNTIYF	TGTGCCACCAGCCGTGAGAACCCAGACGGAAACACCATATATTTT
TRBD1	.	TRBV7-6	TRBJ1-1	CAGSLDGSAGGRAFF	TGTGCCGGCAGCTTAGACGGTTCGGCAGGGGGTAGAGCTTTCTTT
.	many	TRBV11-2	TRBJ2-1	CASNPLGEYNEQFF	TGTGCCAGCAACCCATTGGGGGAGTACAATGAGCAGTTCTTC
.	few	TRBV7-9	TRBJ2-7	CASSLVAGPYEQYF	TGTGCCAGCAGCTTAGTGGCGGGCCCCTACGAGCAGTACTTC